A single T cell receptor beta chain is shown here with its context. The antigen remains unidentified. The sorting of naive CD8 T cells used the CD8+CD4-CCR7+CD45RA+ phenotype. This sample is drawn from a study of molecular identifiers for immune sequencing clone quantification. Overall study results and limits: Highly expanded clone sizes could be underestimated through barcode sharing by identical TCR molecules.

Deletions cut 7 bases from V and 0 bases from J, with 15 bases between. Germline loops: CDR1 LNHDA, CDR2 SQIVND (reference sequence). CDR3 length: 15 amino acids. Using its own MiXCR run on the PCR reads, TCRdb lists one record per CDR3 protein. Among 88,000 or so distinct CDR3 sequences, about 21% were seen once, and the ten largest hold 1.1%. The origin of this receptor is a human donor in good health. Some libraries in this study had Jurkat cell RNA spiked in. J is TRBJ1-1 and V is TRBV19; D perhaps matches TRBD1 (5 bases). The sequenced sample was naive CD8+ T cells from blood, with Jurkat cell RNA spiked in. Subset of the sample: FACS-sorted CD8+CD4-CCR7+CD45RA+ naive T cells. DNA of the CDR3: TGTGCCAGTACCAGCTTTGACAGCTTGAACACTGAAGCTTTCTTT. It encodes CASTSFDSLNTEAFF.